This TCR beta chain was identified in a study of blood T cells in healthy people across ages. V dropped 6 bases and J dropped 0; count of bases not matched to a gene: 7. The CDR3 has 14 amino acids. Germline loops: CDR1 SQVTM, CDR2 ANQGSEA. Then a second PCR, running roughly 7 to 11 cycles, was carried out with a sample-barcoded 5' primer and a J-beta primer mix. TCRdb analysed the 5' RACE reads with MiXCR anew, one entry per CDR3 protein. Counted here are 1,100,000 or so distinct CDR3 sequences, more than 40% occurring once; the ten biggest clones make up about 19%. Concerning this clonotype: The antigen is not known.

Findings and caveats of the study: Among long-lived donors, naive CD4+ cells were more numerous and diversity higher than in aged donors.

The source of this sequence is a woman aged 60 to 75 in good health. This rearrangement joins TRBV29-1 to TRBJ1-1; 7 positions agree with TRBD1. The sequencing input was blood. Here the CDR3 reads CSVQGGVMNTEAFF. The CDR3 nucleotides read TGCAGCGTCCAGGGGGGGGTCATGAACACTGAAGCTTTCTTT.